The 11 T cell receptor beta chains listed next were all sequenced from one sample in a study of blood T cells in healthy people across ages. A J-beta primer mix and a sample-barcoded 5' primer were used in a second PCR of roughly 6 to 11 cycles. TCRdb used MiXCR to reprocess the 5' RACE reads, holding one entry per CDR3 protein. The sample includes about 1.4 million distinct CDR3 sequences, around 59% of them seen just once. Source material: blood. The source of these receptors is a man aged 18-30 years in good health.

CDR3 in DNA: TGCAGTGCACGGGACAGGGGGCTTGGTGAAAAACTGTTTTTT. Translated: CSARDRGLGEKLFF. V and J are TRBV20-1 and TRBJ1-4; 12 bases are shared with TRBD1. Unmatched junction bases numbered 6, after V lost 6 bases and J lost 7 bases. The CDR3 is 14 amino acids. Germline CDR1 DFQATT, CDR2 SNEGSKA (reference sequence).

This clonotype came up a few times. This chain connects TRBV6-1 to TRBJ2-4, with D perhaps TRBD1 (6 bases). Trimming cost V 2 bases and J 12 bases, with 17 bases left between them. This CDR3 is 14 amino acids long. Germline lookup yields CDR1 MNHNS and CDR2 SASEGT. The CDR3 region has the DNA TGTGCCAGCAGTGAAAGGGGGACCATCGGAGGTCAGTACTTC. Its protein is CASSERGTIGGQYF.

This clonotype appeared a single time. J is TRBJ2-3 and V is TRBV6-5; D gene unclear. Per germline, CDR1 MNHEY and CDR2 SVGAGI. The CDR3 is 14 amino acids. Trimming removed 6 bases from V and 4 bases from J, with 14 bases in between. CDR3 sequence: CASSREVAADTQYF. The DNA of the CDR3 is TGTGCCAGCAGCCGTGAGGTAGCCGCAGATACGCAGTATTTT.

V gene TRBV30 combines with J gene TRBJ1-1; no clear D. Trimming took 3 bases from V and 11 from J, leaving 16 bases between them. Germline assignment: CDR1 GTSNPN and CDR2 SVGIG (reference sequence). The CDR3 covers 12 residues. CDR3 sequence reads: CAWRSSGETAFF. Here the CDR3 DNA reads TGTGCCTGGAGGAGTAGTGGCGAGACGGCTTTCTTT.

The chain employs TRBV12-5 and TRBJ2-5, with 14 bases lining up with TRBD2. Trimming removed 7 bases from V and 4 bases from J; junction bases left unmatched: 14. This CDR3 is 18 amino acids long. The V gene's germline CDR1 is LGHNT and CDR2 FRNRAP. Written as DNA, the CDR3 is TGTGCTAGTGACGGGACTAGCGGGAGTCTAGGGGCGAGAGAGACCCAGTACTTC. This encodes CASDGTSGSLGARETQYF.

Only a few counts were recorded for this clonotype. J is TRBJ2-1 and V is TRBV7-9; 8 bases are a match to TRBD2. Looked up from germline, CDR1 is SEHNR and CDR2 is FQNEAQ (reference sequence). This CDR3 is built from 16 residues. V lost 3 bases to trimming and J lost 2 bases; unmatched junction nucleotides: 6. The CDR3 nucleotides read TGTGCCAGCAGCTTGCCCAGCGGGAGCGCCTACAATGAGCAGTTCTTC. This sequence encodes CASSLPSGSAYNEQFF. Full variable domain (missing parts from reference TRBV7-9 and TRBJ2-1): DTGVSQNPRHKITKRGQNVTFRCDPISEHNRLYWYRQTLGQGPEFLTYFQNEAQLEKSRLLSDRFSAERPKGSFSTLEIQRTEQGDSAMYLCASSLPSGSAYNEQFFGPGTRLTVL.

This chain links TRBV3-1 with TRBJ2-5; D possibly corresponds to TRBD2 (6 bases). V was pared by 5 bases and J by 5 bases, with 15 bases between. The length of the CDR3 is 14 residues. The germline CDR1 and CDR2 sequences are LGHDT and YNNKEL (reference sequence). The CDR3 nucleotides read TGTGCCAGCAGCTTCAACAGCGGGTGGGAGACCCAGTACTTC. Amino acids: CASSFNSGWETQYF.

The rearrangement uses TRBV12-3 or TRBV12-4 and TRBJ2-1; 8 bases are shared with TRBD2. The J call may not be correct, given that the DNA end is closer to TRBJ2-7. This CDR3 is 16 amino acids long. The CDR3 loop reads CASNPHSGDSYNEQYF. CDR3 nucleotide sequence: TGTGCCAGCAATCCTCATAGCGGGGATTCCTACAATGAGCAGTACTTC.

The chain has TRBV6-5 and TRBJ2-1; D is uncertain. Germline V lookup: CDR1 MNHEY, CDR2 SVGAGI. V was pared by 0 bases and J by 2 bases, with 8 bases between. This CDR3 is 15 amino acids long. CDR3 nucleotides: TGTGCCAGCAGTTACTCAGGTAATCCCTACAATGAGCAGTTCTTC. It encodes CASSYSGNPYNEQFF.

This chain links TRBV6-1 with TRBJ1-1, with D hard to call. The CDR3 contains 18 residues. In germline, CDR1 is MNHNS, CDR2 SASEGT. Trimming left V 0 bases short and J 4 bases short, with 21 bases between. CDR3: CASSEAHPVRLGITEAFF. CDR3 DNA: TGTGCCAGCAGTGAAGCTCACCCAGTCAGGTTGGGGATCACTGAAGCTTTCTTT.

The chain uses TRBV27 and TRBJ1-1, with 9 nucleotides matching TRBD1. The V and J ends lost 9 bases and 7 bases, in that order; junction bases with no gene match: 9. The CDR3 runs 13 residues. Germline V gene lookup returns CDR1 MNHEY and CDR2 SMNVEV (reference sequence). CDR3 sequence reads: CASLVTGGDEAFF. The CDR3 nucleotides read TGTGCCAGTCTCGTTACAGGGGGCGATGAAGCTTTCTTT.